This TCR beta chain emerged from a study of blood T cell repertoires in COVID-19. On the study more broadly: Acute and convalescent COVID-19 samples came from the United States, Italy and Spain. The cDNA or gDNA used as material had been derived from T cells, B-cell-depleted T cells, or PBMCs.

This CDR3 is 16 amino acids long. The germline V gene encodes CDR1 MGHRA and CDR2 YSYEKL. V lost 5 bases and J lost 2, with 19 bases in between. The authors' processing: Reference gene primer amplification yielded estimated nucleated cell counts. Sequencing used immunoSEQ multiplex PCR; TCRdb keeps in-frame clones, though not all of them. That table is the source of V, J and clone size, and D and trimming were worked out from the DNA. The top ten hold 20% to 25% of the sample, which has around 70,000 clones, roughly 70% seen once. The sequenced material came from peripheral blood. The V call is TRBV4-1, the J call TRBJ2-7; D perhaps matches TRBD1 (6 bases). This TCR was sampled from a man aged 70-80 years with acute or convalescent COVID-19. The CDR3 DNA reads as TGCGCCAGCAGCTATTCCGGGGCAGGGGATACCTACGAGCAGTACTTC. It specifies CASSYSGAGDTYEQYF.